The 27 T cell receptor beta chains reported below all come from one sample, sequenced in a study of T cell changes during pregnancy in multiple sclerosis. The table came from immunoSEQ multiplex PCR; TCRdb's copy has only in-frame clones and leaves some out. The sample gives more than 85,000 clones, just over 90% of which show up once; approximately 1.2% is in the top ten. Specimen: peripheral blood, collected in the second trimester of pregnancy. All receptors derive from a female donor with multiple sclerosis, enrolled in a pregnancy study.

The CDR3 DNA reads TGTGCCAGCAGAGAACAGGGAGGGAGCAATCAGCCCCAGCATTTT. Residues: CASREQGGSNQPQHF. This chain uses TRBV6-5 with TRBJ1-5; tentatively, D is TRBD1 (6 bases). CDR1 MNHEY and CDR2 SVGAGI come from the germline V gene. The CDR3 totals 15 residues. Trimming left V 6 bases short and J 1 base short, with 13 bases between.

The chain has TRBV5-1 and TRBJ2-1; 9 bases are shared with TRBD1. The germline V gene has CDR1 SGHRS and CDR2 YFSETQ. V was pared by 0 bases and J by 12 bases, with 10 bases of the junction left unmatched. The CDR3 sequence is 15 residues long. DNA of the CDR3: TGCGCCAGCAGCTTGGCCAATGACAGGGGGAGTGGGCAGTTCTTC. Encoded protein: CASSLANDRGSGQFF.

This clone is a singleton in its sample. The chain joins TRBV5-5 to TRBJ2-2, with D possibly being TRBD1 (5 bases). The germline V gene encodes CDR1 SGHKS and CDR2 YYEKEE (reference sequence). V lost 3 bases, J lost 1 base, and 10 bases lay in between. This CDR3 is 15 amino acids long. The CDR3 DNA reads as TGTGCCAGCAGCTCGCAGGGTTTGAACACCGGGGAGCTGTTTTTT. Translated: CASSSQGLNTGELFF.

This chain connects TRBV2 to TRBJ2-4; 12 bases fit TRBD1. The CDR3 spans 15 residues. The V gene's germline CDR1 is SNHLY and CDR2 FYNNEI. The V gene end was trimmed by 3 bases and the J gene end by 8 bases; junction bases not matched to a gene: 5. This CDR3 reads CASSDPGQGADIQYF. The CDR3 DNA reads as TGTGCCAGCAGTGATCCGGGACAGGGGGCGGACATTCAGTACTTC.

The gene calls are TRBV18 and TRBJ1-1; no clear D. Trimming pared 4 bases from V and 1 base from J, leaving 13 bases between. The CDR3 loop spans 15 amino acids. Germline values: CDR1 KGHSH, CDR2 LQKENI. The CDR3 loop is CASSQEGRQNTEAFF. The DNA of the CDR3 is TGTGCCAGCTCACAGGAGGGCCGTCAGAACACTGAAGCTTTCTTT.

The chain has TRBV5-1 and TRBJ2-1; tentative D call: TRBD2 (7 bases). In germline, CDR1 is SGHRS, CDR2 YFSETQ. CDR3 length: 14 amino acids. V was pared by 4 bases and J by 6 bases, with 14 bases between. The CDR3 nucleotides read TGCGCCAGCAGCATGTCGGGGGGCCCCAATGAGCAGTTCTTC. As protein: CASSMSGGPNEQFF.

The V and J genes are TRBV30 and TRBJ2-7; D possibly corresponds to TRBD1 (6 bases). Trimming pared 1 base from V and 0 bases from J, leaving 7 bases between. This CDR3 has 13 residues. CDR1 is GTSNPN and CDR2 is SVGIG in the germline V gene (reference sequence). CDR3 DNA sequence: TGTGCCTGGAGTGCGGACAGCTCCTACGAGCAGTACTTC. It translates to CAWSADSSYEQYF.

The chain is built from TRBV7-8 and TRBJ2-1; TRBD1 matches at 8 bases. Germline assignment: CDR1 SGHVS and CDR2 FQNEAQ. The ends lost 5 bases at V and 6 bases at J; junction bases unmatched: 9. There are 15 residues in the CDR3. The CDR3 is CASSPRTGIFNEQFF. In nucleotides, the CDR3 is TGTGCCAGCAGCCCCCGGACAGGGATATTCAATGAGCAGTTCTTC.

The chain has TRBV5-1 and TRBJ1-6, with TRBD1 matching 7 bases. The V and J ends lost 0 bases and 9 bases, in that order; junction bases with no gene match: 6. The germline gives CDR1 SGHRS, CDR2 YFSETQ. CDR3 length: 15 residues. The CDR3 protein is CASSLGQGEGSPLHF. Written as DNA, the CDR3 is TGCGCCAGCAGCTTGGGACAGGGTGAAGGTTCACCCCTCCACTTT.

The J gene is TRBJ2-5, the V gene TRBV29-1, with 7 nucleotides matching TRBD1. Germline CDR1 and CDR2: SQVTM and ANQGSEA. V shed 1 base, J shed 2 bases, and the junction held 10 bases outside the gene matches. The CDR3 contains 16 residues. The CDR3 DNA reads TGCAGCGTTGAAGGCCCACAGGGGAGAGGACAAGAGACCCAGTACTTC. This translates into CSVEGPQGRGQETQYF.

This rearrangement joins TRBV5-1 to TRBJ1-2; D remains unclear. V was shortened by 4 bases and J by 8 bases, with 15 bases between the two germline ends. Germline loops: CDR1 SGHRS, CDR2 YFSETQ. The CDR3 has 13 residues. CDR3 in amino acids: CASSPPDMGGYTF. CDR3 sequence (DNA): TGCGCCAGCAGCCCCCCCGACATGGGCGGCTACACCTTC.

The V and J genes are TRBV6-1 and TRBJ2-2, with TRBD2 identical over 9 bases. The V segment lost 5 bases and the J segment 2 bases; nucleotides outside the gene matches: 3. This CDR3 has 15 amino acids. The V gene's germline CDR1 is MNHNS and CDR2 SASEGT. The CDR3 here is CASSLSGSNTGELFF. Here the CDR3 DNA reads TGTGCCAGCAGTCTTAGCGGGAGCAACACCGGGGAGCTGTTTTTT.

This clone was detected once. The V gene is TRBV19, the J gene TRBJ2-1; D is perhaps TRBD2 (5 bases). The germline gives CDR1 LNHDA, CDR2 SQIVND (reference sequence). V was cut by 6 bases and J by 7 bases, with 10 bases left in between. This CDR3 region has 12 residues. In DNA form, the CDR3 reads TGTGCCAGTAGCATACGGGGAAATGAGCAGTTCTTC. Protein product: CASSIRGNEQFF.

The chain links TRBV7-8 to TRBJ2-1; 8 positions agree with TRBD2. Germline V lookup: CDR1 SGHVS, CDR2 FQNEAQ. Unmatched junction bases numbered 4, after V lost 3 bases and J lost 3 bases. The CDR3 sequence is 15 residues long. CDR3 sequence: CASSFTSGGYNEQFF. The CDR3, as DNA: TGTGCCAGCAGCTTTACGAGCGGGGGCTACAATGAGCAGTTCTTC.

The chain combines TRBV2 with TRBJ1-1, with 8 bases that match TRBD1. Germline CDR1 is SNHLY and CDR2 is FYNNEI. Losses at the gene ends were 3 bases for V and 6 bases for J; bases not matched to a gene: 3. There are 13 residues in the CDR3. CDR3 sequence reads: CASSDGQGPEAFF. The CDR3 coding sequence is TGTGCCAGCAGTGACGGACAGGGCCCTGAAGCTTTCTTT. The variable domain in full, with the rest retrieved from reference TRBV2 and TRBJ1-1, is EPEVTQTPSHQVTQMGQEVILRCVPISNHLYFYWYRQILGQKVEFLVSFYNNEISEKSEIFDDQFSVERPDGSNFTLKIRSTKLEDSAMYFCASSDGQGPEAFFGQGTRLTVV.

The V gene is TRBV19, the J gene TRBJ2-2; D might be TRBD1 (5 bases). Looked up from germline, CDR1 is LNHDA and CDR2 is SQIVND (reference sequence). V lost 4 bases, J lost 2 bases, and 11 bases lay in between. The CDR3 is 15 amino acids. The CDR3 nucleotides read TGTGCCAGTAGTACCCCGACAGCTAACACCGGGGAGCTGTTTTTT. Translated, it gives CASSTPTANTGELFF.

This clone was seen a handful of times. This chain connects TRBV4-1 to TRBJ1-2; TRBD1 agrees at 9 bases. V was clipped by 1 base and J by 0 bases; unmatched bases: 9. Germline CDR1 reads MGHRA; CDR2 reads YSYEKL. The CDR3 spans 18 residues. The DNA of the CDR3 is TGCGCCAGCAGCCAAGGGAGGACAGGGGAGTCTGCTAACTATGGCTACACCTTC. The encoded protein is CASSQGRTGESANYGYTF.

The rearrangement uses TRBV5-4 and TRBJ2-5, with 7 bases that match TRBD1. V dropped 4 bases and J dropped 5; count of bases not matched to a gene: 8. In germline, CDR1 is SGHNT, CDR2 YYREEE (reference sequence). This CDR3 has 14 residues. Written as DNA, the CDR3 is TGTGCCAGCAGCGTGACAGGGAATTGGGAGACCCAGTACTTC. Its translation is CASSVTGNWETQYF.

The chain links TRBV6-5 to TRBJ1-2; 8 positions agree with TRBD1. The CDR3 consists of 13 residues. V trimming: 4 bases; J trimming: 8 bases; junction bases outside the gene matches: 6. Germline loops: CDR1 MNHEY, CDR2 SVGAGI. The CDR3 is CASSFLTGVGYTF. The CDR3 DNA reads TGTGCCAGCAGTTTCTTGACAGGGGTAGGCTACACCTTC.

V and J are TRBV14 and TRBJ2-1; D may be TRBD2 (6 bases). Germline-derived CDR1 and CDR2 are SGHDN and FVKESK. This CDR3 has 15 amino acids. V was pared by 1 base and J by 2 bases, with 9 bases between. In DNA form, the CDR3 reads TGTGCCAGCAGCCAAGTGGAGGGCCCCTACAATGAGCAGTTCTTC. Its translation: CASSQVEGPYNEQFF.

This clone was recorded only once. This chain connects TRBV9 to TRBJ2-2; D is perhaps TRBD2 (6 bases). This CDR3 is 16 amino acids long. Trimming cost V 0 bases and J 6 bases, with 15 bases left between them. Germline CDR1 reads SGDLS; CDR2 reads YYNGEE. The CDR3 region is CASSVASLASSGELFF. The CDR3 DNA sequence: TGTGCCAGCAGCGTAGCCTCTCTAGCGTCGTCCGGGGAGCTGTTTTTT.

V is TRBV27 and J is TRBJ1-5; 8 nucleotides line up with TRBD1. V lost 6 bases to trimming and J lost 6 bases; unmatched junction nucleotides: 4. CDR3 length: 13 residues. Germline CDR1 is MNHEY and CDR2 is SMNVEV (reference sequence). In DNA, the CDR3 is TGTGCCAGCAGCCAGGGGGCGGTTCAGCCCCAGCATTTT. This sequence encodes CASSQGAVQPQHF.

The chain employs TRBV6-1 and TRBJ1-2; the match to TRBD1 covers 8 bases. Trimming cost V 10 bases and J 1 base; bases outside gene matches: 11. Looked up from germline, CDR1 is MNHNS and CDR2 is SASEGT. The CDR3 runs 15 residues. The DNA for the CDR3 is TGTGCCACCTTGGACAGGGTTGTTATTAACTATGGCTACACCTTC. This encodes CATLDRVVINYGYTF.

V and J are TRBV7-7 and TRBJ2-1, with 8 positions matching TRBD2. CDR3 length: 17 residues. Germline assignment: CDR1 SSHAT and CDR2 FNYEAQ (reference sequence). The V segment lost 5 bases and the J segment 0 bases; nucleotides outside the gene matches: 9. The CDR3 loop is CASSPRTSPSSYNEQFF. CDR3 nucleotides: TGTGCCAGCAGCCCTCGGACTAGCCCGAGCTCCTACAATGAGCAGTTCTTC.

The genes are TRBV30 and TRBJ2-1; the match to TRBD1 covers 7 bases. The germline gives CDR1 GTSNPN, CDR2 SVGIG (reference sequence). Trimming at V came to 3 bases and at J to 0 bases, leaving 2 bases not matched to a gene. There are 14 residues in the CDR3. In DNA form, the CDR3 reads TGTGCCTGGAGGGGGACAGTCTCCTACAATGAGCAGTTCTTC. Its protein is CAWRGTVSYNEQFF.

The chain is built from TRBV21-1 and TRBJ2-1; the table assigns TRBD2, which was not confirmed against the DNA. TRBV21-1 is reported as a pseudogene. The CDR3 has 17 residues. The CDR3 sequence is CASSKRLAGSNDNEQFF. CDR3 nucleotides: TGTGCCAGCAGCAAAAGACTAGCGGGATCAAACGACAATGAGCAGTTCTTC.

The chain joins TRBV5-4 to TRBJ2-1; TRBD2 aligns across 15 bases. This CDR3 comprises 15 residues. Germline values: CDR1 SGHNT, CDR2 YYREEE (reference sequence). The ends lost 5 bases at V and 4 bases at J; junction bases unmatched: 1. Here the CDR3 DNA reads TGTGCCAGCAGTGGACTAGCGGGGGGGTACAATGAGCAGTTCTTC. This sequence encodes CASSGLAGGYNEQFF.